Listed here are 27 T cell receptor beta chains from one sample, sequenced in a study of vaccination and CD4 T cells after COVID-19. At the Johns Hopkins FTIC core, DNA taken from cultured CD4+ T cells was sequenced by way of the Oncomine TCR Beta short-read assay. TCRdb reprocessed the PCR reads with MiXCR, giving one entry per CDR3 protein. The top ten clones hold approximately 14% of a sample with about 20,000 distinct CDR3 sequences, about two fifths of them seen once. Their antigen targets remain unknown. As for treatment: approximately nine-day PBMC culture with coronavirus spike peptide pools or control peptides (ViraFEST assay). The sample comprised CD4+ T cells from blood, cultured in vitro. These receptors came from a human donor who had recovered from COVID-19.

This clonotype was seen a handful of times. The CDR3 DNA reads as TGTGCCAGTGGGGTAGACCTTAATCAGCCCCAGCATTTT. Translated, it gives CASGVDLNQPQHF. The chain recombines TRBV19 with TRBJ1-5; D uncertain. V shed 8 bases and J shed 4 bases, with 12 bases lying between them. The V gene's germline CDR1 is LNHDA and CDR2 SQIVND (reference sequence). CDR3 length equals 13 residues.

This clonotype has just a few counts. V is TRBV7-9 and J is TRBJ2-1, with 7 positions matching TRBD2. From germline, CDR1 is SEHNR and CDR2 FQNEAQ (reference sequence). V shed 2 bases and J 12 bases; nucleotides not matched to a gene: 16. The CDR3 has 16 residues. As DNA, the CDR3 is TGTGCCAGCAGCTTAAGGGTTAGCGGGCCCGGGGGAGGGCAGTTCTTC. Translated, it gives CASSLRVSGPGGGQFF. The whole variable domain, remainder taken from reference TRBV7-9 and TRBJ2-1, is DTGVSQNPRHKITKRGQNVTFRCDPISEHNRLYWYRQTLGQGPEFLTYFQNEAQLEKSRLLSDRFSAERPKGSFSTLEIQRTEQGDSAMYLCASSLRVSGPGGGQFFGPGTRLTVL.

This clonotype has a handful of counts. The chain recombines TRBV6-1 with TRBJ1-2; maybe TRBD1 (6 bases). The CDR3 loop spans 14 amino acids. Germline-derived CDR1 and CDR2 are MNHNS and SASEGT. Between the trimmed V and J ends, which lost 1 base and 5 bases, there was a span of 11 bases. The CDR3 nucleotides are TGTGCCAGCAGTGAAGTAGGCAGGGGTTATGGCTACACCTTC. Translation gives CASSEVGRGYGYTF.

This clonotype was seen more than once but under ten times. This sequence joins TRBV20-1 and TRBJ1-2; 7 bases agree with TRBD1. The CDR3 contains 15 residues. After removal of 0 bases from V and 3 bases from J, the junction contained 7 bases not matched to a gene. Germline V gene lookup returns CDR1 DFQATT and CDR2 SNEGSKA (reference sequence). CDR3 sequence: CSARDSRGQYYGYTF. CDR3 DNA sequence: TGCAGTGCTAGAGATTCGAGGGGGCAGTACTATGGCTACACCTTC.

The genes are TRBV29-1 and TRBJ2-3; 11 bases map to TRBD2. The germline CDR1 and CDR2 sequences are SQVTM and ANQGSEA. The CDR3 has 13 amino acids. The junction had 5 bases not matched to a gene; V was cut back by 7 bases and J by 5 bases. The CDR3 sequence is CSETSGMVDTQYF. The CDR3 DNA reads as TGCAGCGAGACTAGCGGGATGGTAGATACGCAGTATTTT.

V is TRBV19 and J is TRBJ2-5, with D perhaps being TRBD1 or TRBD2 (5 bases each). The CDR3 consists of 15 residues. Germline CDR1 reads LNHDA; CDR2 reads SQIVND (reference sequence). V lost 2 bases to trimming and J lost 5 bases, with 15 bases between them. CDR3 coding DNA: TGTGCCAGTAGTATAAGCGGTTCAGGGTCGGAGACCCAGTACTTC. Protein: CASSISGSGSETQYF. Complete variable domain (other parts from reference TRBV19 and TRBJ2-5): DGGITQSPKYLFRKEGQNVTLSCEQNLNHDAMYWYRQDPGQGLRLIYYSQIVNDFQKGDIAEGYSVSREKKESFPLTVTSAQKNPTAFYLCASSISGSGSETQYFGPGTRLLVL.

This clonotype was found a few times. V gene TRBV21-1 combines with J gene TRBJ1-6; the listed D gene, TRBD1, was not tested against the DNA. TRBV21-1 is reported as a pseudogene. The CDR3 covers 20 residues. Here the CDR3 reads CASSPRGAQGCASYNSPLHF. The CDR3 nucleotides read TGTGCCAGCAGCCCCCGAGGGGCACAGGGTTGCGCCTCCTATAATTCACCCCTCCACTTT.

The V and J genes are TRBV27 and TRBJ2-6, with 9 bases identical to TRBD1. Germline assignment: CDR1 MNHEY and CDR2 SMNVEV (reference sequence). The J segment lost 4 bases and the V segment lost 6 bases, leaving 16 bases of the junction unmatched. The CDR3 consists of 19 residues. The CDR3 is CASRPNRDRVTVGANVLTF. DNA for the CDR3: TGTGCCAGCAGACCAAACCGGGACAGGGTAACTGTCGGGGCCAACGTCCTGACTTTC.

This clonotype was seen more than once but under ten times. V usage is TRBV28 and J usage is TRBJ2-7, with TRBD1 identical over 7 bases. The CDR3 spans 11 residues. V was pared by 5 bases and J by 8 bases, with 3 bases of the junction left unmatched. The V gene's germline CDR1 is MDHEN and CDR2 SYDVKM. CDR3 region: CASSVTGQQYF. The CDR3 nucleotides are TGTGCCAGCAGTGTGACAGGGCAGCAGTACTTC.

The chain has TRBV5-1 and TRBJ1-2; D is perhaps TRBD1 (5 bases). Trimming removed 4 bases from V and 8 bases from J, with 21 bases in between. The CDR3 is 15 residues long. Germline-derived CDR1 and CDR2 are SGHRS and YFSETQ. CDR3 bases: TGCGCCAGCAGCCCCGGCGGGAGGGCAGGGAAAGGCTACACCTTC. This sequence encodes CASSPGGRAGKGYTF.

The chain couples TRBV6-4 to TRBJ2-7; no reliable D call. Germline values: CDR1 MRHNA, CDR2 SNTAGT. The CDR3 spans 14 residues. V was shortened by 3 bases and J by 1 base, with 10 bases between the two germline ends. The CDR3 DNA follows: TGTGCCAGCAGTGATTTGGGGTTTTCCTACGAGCAGTACTTC. It is translated as CASSDLGFSYEQYF.

The chain combines TRBV12-5 with TRBJ1-5; 7 nucleotides match TRBD1. The CDR3 length is 17 residues. Trimming at V came to 5 bases and at J to 4 bases, leaving 14 bases not matched to a gene. Germline loops: CDR1 LGHNT, CDR2 FRNRAP. DNA for the CDR3: TGTGCTAGTGGTCCCTCCTTTACGGGACAGTTTAATCAGCCCCAGCATTTT. Its translation is CASGPSFTGQFNQPQHF. Complete variable domain (other parts from reference TRBV12-5 and TRBJ1-5): DARVTQTPRHKVTEMGQEVTMRCQPILGHNTVFWYRQTMMQGLELLAYFRNRAPLDDSGMPKDRFSAEMPDATLATLKIQPSEPRDSAVYFCASGPSFTGQFNQPQHFGDGTRLSIL.

The chain couples TRBV25-1 to TRBJ1-2; unclear D gene. Trimming left V 8 bases short and J 4 bases short, with 11 bases between. This CDR3 spans 12 amino acids. CDR1 MGHDK and CDR2 SYGVNS come from the germline V gene. The CDR3 loop is CASSEWGYGYTF. DNA of the CDR3: TGTGCCAGCTCCGAGTGGGGCTATGGCTACACCTTC.

The genes are TRBV10-3 and TRBJ2-1; 14 nucleotides line up with TRBD2. CDR3 length equals 19 residues. The V and J ends lost 6 bases and 0 bases, in that order; junction bases with no gene match: 10. Germline loops: CDR1 ENHRY, CDR2 SYGVKD. CDR3 nucleotides: TGTGCCATCAGCGCCGGACTAGCGGGGGGCTTTAGCTCCTACAATGAGCAGTTCTTC. The encoded protein is CAISAGLAGGFSSYNEQFF.

This clonotype was seen a handful of times. This sequence joins TRBV2 and TRBJ2-1, with a weak D call TRBD1 (6 bases). This CDR3 spans 13 amino acids. V was pared by 4 bases and J by 6 bases, with 10 bases between. CDR1 and CDR2 (germline): SNHLY, FYNNEI. The CDR3 spells CASSGQVANEQFF. The CDR3 nucleotides read TGTGCCAGCAGTGGACAGGTGGCCAATGAGCAGTTCTTC.

This chain connects TRBV29-1 to TRBJ1-4, with D possibly TRBD1 on 5 matching bases. There are 13 residues in the CDR3. From germline, CDR1 is SQVTM and CDR2 ANQGSEA. V shed 7 bases and J shed 4 bases, with 13 bases lying between them. CDR3 in DNA: TGCAGCGCCGAACTCGGGGGTAATGAAAAACTGTTTTTT. Translation: CSAELGGNEKLFF.

This chain joins TRBV28 and TRBJ2-7; D call uncertain. V lost 3 bases and J lost 7, with 13 bases in between. Germline V CDR1 and CDR2: MDHEN, SYDVKM. CDR3 length: 13 amino acids. The CDR3 DNA reads as TGTGCCAGCAGTTTCCCGGCATCCGAGGAGCAGTACTTC. This gives the protein CASSFPASEEQYF.

The chain carries TRBV11-2 and TRBJ2-2, with 7 bases identical to TRBD2. Germline V gives CDR1 SGHAT, CDR2 FQNNGV. J was trimmed by 4 bases and V by 5 bases; bases with no gene match: 7. This CDR3 is built from 15 residues. The chain's CDR3 is CASSGGSGPTGELFF. The CDR3 DNA follows: TGTGCCAGCAGCGGCGGGAGCGGCCCCACCGGGGAGCTGTTTTTT.

The chain uses TRBV30 and TRBJ1-5, with a possible D match to TRBD1 (5 bases). Trimming left V 3 bases short and J 0 bases short, with 9 bases between. This CDR3 comprises 14 residues. Per the germline V gene, CDR1 is GTSNPN and CDR2 is SVGIG (reference sequence). The CDR3 reads CAWRRGGSNQPQHF. CDR3 in DNA: TGTGCCTGGAGACGTGGGGGTAGCAATCAGCCCCAGCATTTT. Drawing the rest from reference TRBV30 and TRBJ1-5, the complete variable domain is SQTIHQWPATLVQPVGSPLSLECTVEGTSNPNLYWYRQAAGRGLQLLFYSVGIGQISSEVPQNLSASRPQDRQFILSSKKLLLSDSGFYLCAWRRGGSNQPQHFGDGTRLSIL.

This chain links TRBV6-1 with TRBJ1-5, with D perhaps TRBD1 (5 bases). Trimming pared 3 bases from V and 2 bases from J, leaving 17 bases between. This CDR3 is built from 17 residues. CDR1 is MNHNS, CDR2 SASEGT, per germline. DNA for the CDR3: TGTGCCAGCAGTGACCGTGGGGCGGCGCTGGGCAATCAGCCCCAGCATTTT. It yields the protein CASSDRGAALGNQPQHF.

V and J are TRBV2 and TRBJ2-1; D gene unclear. Germline CDR1 SNHLY, CDR2 FYNNEI. The CDR3 covers 11 residues. The V and J ends lost 6 bases and 4 bases respectively, with 4 bases between them. CDR3 amino acids: CASSQYNEQFF. In DNA, the CDR3 is TGTGCCAGCAGCCAGTACAATGAGCAGTTCTTC.

Written as DNA, the CDR3 is TGTGCCAGCAGCCTAACGTCGGCAGGGGGTTATGGCTACACCTTC. Protein: CASSLTSAGGYGYTF. The rearrangement links TRBV6-1 to TRBJ1-2; TRBD1 agrees at 7 bases. Germline V gene lookup returns CDR1 MNHNS and CDR2 SASEGT. V lost 6 bases, J lost 5 bases, and 12 bases stayed unmatched. This CDR3 region has 15 residues.

The rearrangement uses TRBV9 and TRBJ2-5, with no clear D. The CDR3 contains 14 residues. Per germline, CDR1 SGDLS and CDR2 YYNGEE. V was clipped by 0 bases and J by 4 bases, with 10 bases between them. CDR3 sequence (DNA): TGTGCCAGCAGCGTAGGAGGAGTTCGAGAGACCCAGTACTTC. Encoded protein: CASSVGGVRETQYF.

On this clonotype itself: The junction shows a germline mismatch at one end, possibly a read error. The chain combines TRBV20-1 with TRBJ2-5; D remains unclear. The CDR3 loop spans 14 amino acids. Looked up from germline, CDR1 is DFQATT and CDR2 is SNEGSKA (reference sequence). The CDR3 region is CSAGDPPLAETQYF. The DNA of the CDR3 is TGCAGTGCTGGAGACCCCCCCCTGGCGGAGACCCAGTACTTC.

This clonotype has only a few counts. J is TRBJ1-5 and V is TRBV19, with D possibly TRBD1 on 5 matching bases. CDR1 is LNHDA and CDR2 is SQIVND in the germline V gene (reference sequence). The V gene lost 3 bases and the J gene lost 4 bases, with 10 bases spanning the gap. The CDR3 consists of 14 residues. This CDR3 is CASSMGTFNQPQHF. CDR3 bases: TGTGCCAGTAGTATGGGGACGTTTAATCAGCCCCAGCATTTT. Drawing the rest from reference TRBV19 and TRBJ1-5, the complete variable domain is DGGITQSPKYLFRKEGQNVTLSCEQNLNHDAMYWYRQDPGQGLRLIYYSQIVNDFQKGDIAEGYSVSREKKESFPLTVTSAQKNPTAFYLCASSMGTFNQPQHFGDGTRLSIL.

This chain uses TRBV28 with TRBJ2-6, with D unresolved. Germline-derived CDR1 and CDR2 are MDHEN and SYDVKM. CDR3 length: 16 amino acids. Trimming cost V 6 bases and J 0 bases, with 12 bases left between them. Written as DNA, the CDR3 is TGTGCCAGCAGCTCCCCCGGCGGCTCTGGGGCCAACGTCCTGACTTTC. Its protein is CASSSPGGSGANVLTF.

The chain joins TRBV27 to TRBJ2-2, with D perhaps being TRBD1 or TRBD2 (5 bases each). V was clipped by 1 base and J by 7 bases, with 16 bases between them. This CDR3 has 16 residues. Germline V gives CDR1 MNHEY, CDR2 SMNVEV (reference sequence). Written as DNA, the CDR3 is TGTGCCAGCAGTTTATTTCCCGGGGCTGGGGGCGGGGAGCTGTTTTTT. As protein: CASSLFPGAGGGELFF.